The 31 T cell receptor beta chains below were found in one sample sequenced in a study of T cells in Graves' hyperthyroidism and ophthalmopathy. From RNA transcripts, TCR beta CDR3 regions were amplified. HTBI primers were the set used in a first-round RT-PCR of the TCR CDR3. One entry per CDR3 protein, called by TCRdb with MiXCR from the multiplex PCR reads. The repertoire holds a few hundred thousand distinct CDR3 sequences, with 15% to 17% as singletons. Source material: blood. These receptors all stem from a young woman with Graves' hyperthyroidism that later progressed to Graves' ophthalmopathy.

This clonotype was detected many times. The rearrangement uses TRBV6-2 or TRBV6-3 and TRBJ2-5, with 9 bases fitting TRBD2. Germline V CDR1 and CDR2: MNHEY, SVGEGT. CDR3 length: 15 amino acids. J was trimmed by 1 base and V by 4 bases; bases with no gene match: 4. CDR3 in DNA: TGTGCCAGCAGTTCAACTAGCGGGTCCCAAGAGACCCAGTACTTC. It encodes CASSSTSGSQETQYF.

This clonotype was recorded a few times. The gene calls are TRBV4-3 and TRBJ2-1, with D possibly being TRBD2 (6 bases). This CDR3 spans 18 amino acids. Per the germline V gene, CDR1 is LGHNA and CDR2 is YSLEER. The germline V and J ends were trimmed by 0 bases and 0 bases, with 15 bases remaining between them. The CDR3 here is CASSQDLSGLSSYNEQFF. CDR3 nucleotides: TGCGCCAGCAGCCAAGATCTCAGCGGGCTGAGCTCCTACAATGAGCAGTTCTTC.

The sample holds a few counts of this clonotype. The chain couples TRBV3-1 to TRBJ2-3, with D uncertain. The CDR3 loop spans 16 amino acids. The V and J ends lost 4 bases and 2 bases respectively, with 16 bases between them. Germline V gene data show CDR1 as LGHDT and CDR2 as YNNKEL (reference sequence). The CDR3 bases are TGTGCCAGCAGCCGATTCCCAGGCTCCATCACAGATACGCAGTATTTT. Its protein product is CASSRFPGSITDTQYF.

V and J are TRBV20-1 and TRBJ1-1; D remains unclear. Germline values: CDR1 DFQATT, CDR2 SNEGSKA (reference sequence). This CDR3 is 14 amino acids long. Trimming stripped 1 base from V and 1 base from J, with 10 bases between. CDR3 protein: CSARGTPKNTEAFF. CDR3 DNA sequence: TGCAGTGCTAGAGGTACCCCAAAGAACACTGAAGCTTTCTTT.

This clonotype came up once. The CDR3 protein is CASRKMSNYNEQFF. The CDR3 nucleotides read TGTGCCAGCAGGAAGATGTCAAACTACAATGAGCAGTTCTTC. The chain joins TRBV7-9 to TRBJ2-1; no clear D gene. The CDR3 sequence is 14 residues long. Germline CDR1 reads SEHNR; CDR2 reads FQNEAQ (reference sequence). V was cut by 6 bases and J by 3 bases, with 12 bases left in between.

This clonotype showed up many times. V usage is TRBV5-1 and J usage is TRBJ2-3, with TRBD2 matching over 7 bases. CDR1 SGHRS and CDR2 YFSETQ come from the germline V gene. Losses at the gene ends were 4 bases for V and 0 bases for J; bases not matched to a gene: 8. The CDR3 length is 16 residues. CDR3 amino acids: CASSGPGLTSTDTQYF. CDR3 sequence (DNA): TGCGCCAGCAGCGGACCGGGACTAACTAGCACAGATACGCAGTATTTT.

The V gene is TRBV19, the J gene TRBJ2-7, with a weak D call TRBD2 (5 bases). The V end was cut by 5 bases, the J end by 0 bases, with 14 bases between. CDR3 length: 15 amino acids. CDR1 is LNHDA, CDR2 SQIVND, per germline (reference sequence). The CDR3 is CASSLRAESSYEQYF. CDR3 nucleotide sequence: TGTGCCAGTAGTTTGAGAGCGGAGAGCTCCTACGAGCAGTACTTC. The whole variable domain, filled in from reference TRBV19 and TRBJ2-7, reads DGGITQSPKYLFRKEGQNVTLSCEQNLNHDAMYWYRQDPGQGLRLIYYSQIVNDFQKGDIAEGYSVSREKKESFPLTVTSAQKNPTAFYLCASSLRAESSYEQYFGPGTRLTVT.

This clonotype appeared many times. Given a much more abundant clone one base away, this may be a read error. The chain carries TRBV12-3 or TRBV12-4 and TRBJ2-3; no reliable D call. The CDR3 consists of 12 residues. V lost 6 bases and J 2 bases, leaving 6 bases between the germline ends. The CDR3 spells CASSPVTDTQYF. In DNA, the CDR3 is TGTGCCAGCAGCCCCGTCACAGATACGCAGTATTTT.

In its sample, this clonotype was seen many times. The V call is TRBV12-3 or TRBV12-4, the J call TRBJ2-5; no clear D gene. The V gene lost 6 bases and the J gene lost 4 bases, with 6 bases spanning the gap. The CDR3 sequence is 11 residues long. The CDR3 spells CASSLSETQYF. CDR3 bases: TGTGCCAGCAGCTTATCAGAGACCCAGTACTTC.

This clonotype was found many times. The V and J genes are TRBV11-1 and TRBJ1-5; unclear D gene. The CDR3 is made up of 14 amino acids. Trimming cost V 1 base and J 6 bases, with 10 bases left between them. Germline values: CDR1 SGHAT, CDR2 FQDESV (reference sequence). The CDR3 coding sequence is TGTGCCAGCAGCTTAGACCCAACCGGTCAGCCCCAGCATTTT. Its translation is CASSLDPTGQPQHF.

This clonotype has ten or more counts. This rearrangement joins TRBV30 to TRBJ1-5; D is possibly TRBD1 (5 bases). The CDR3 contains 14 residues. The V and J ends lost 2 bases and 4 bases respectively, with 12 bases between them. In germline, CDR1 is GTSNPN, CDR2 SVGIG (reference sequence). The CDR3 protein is CAWSRGEGNQPQHF. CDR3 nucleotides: TGTGCCTGGAGTCGGGGGGAAGGAAATCAGCCCCAGCATTTT. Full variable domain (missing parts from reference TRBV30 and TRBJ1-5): SQTIHQWPATLVQPVGSPLSLECTVEGTSNPNLYWYRQAAGRGLQLLFYSVGIGQISSEVPQNLSASRPQDRQFILSSKKLLLSDSGFYLCAWSRGEGNQPQHFGDGTRLSIL.

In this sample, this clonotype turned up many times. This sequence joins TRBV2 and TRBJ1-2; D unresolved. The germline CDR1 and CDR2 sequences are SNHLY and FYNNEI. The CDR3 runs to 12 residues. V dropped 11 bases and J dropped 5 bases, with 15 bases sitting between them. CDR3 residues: CAPRAGGYGYTF. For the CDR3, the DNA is TGTGCCCCACGAGCGGGCGGTTATGGCTACACCTTC. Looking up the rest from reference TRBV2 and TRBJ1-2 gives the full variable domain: EPEVTQTPSHQVTQMGQEVILRCVPISNHLYFYWYRQILGQKVEFLVSFYNNEISEKSEIFDDQFSVERPDGSNFTLKIRSTKLEDSAMYFCAPRAGGYGYTFGSGTRLTVV.

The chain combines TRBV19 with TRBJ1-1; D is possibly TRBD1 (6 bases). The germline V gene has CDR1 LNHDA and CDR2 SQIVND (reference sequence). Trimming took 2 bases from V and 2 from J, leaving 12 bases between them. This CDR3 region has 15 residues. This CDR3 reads CASSIWAGANTEAFF. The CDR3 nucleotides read TGTGCCAGTAGTATATGGGCAGGGGCTAACACTGAAGCTTTCTTT.

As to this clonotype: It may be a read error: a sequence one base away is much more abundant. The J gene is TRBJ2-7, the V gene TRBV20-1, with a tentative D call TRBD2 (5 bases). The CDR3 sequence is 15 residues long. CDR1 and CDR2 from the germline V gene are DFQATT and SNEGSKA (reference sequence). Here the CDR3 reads CGASSTGRSSYEQYF. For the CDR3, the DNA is TGCGGTGCTAGCTCGACCGGACGCAGCTCCTACGAGCAGTACTTC.

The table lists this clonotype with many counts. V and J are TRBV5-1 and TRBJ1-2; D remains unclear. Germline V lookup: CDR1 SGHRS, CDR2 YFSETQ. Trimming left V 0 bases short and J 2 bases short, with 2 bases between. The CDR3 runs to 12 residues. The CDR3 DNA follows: TGCGCCAGCAGCTTGGACAACTATGGCTACACCTTC. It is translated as CASSLDNYGYTF. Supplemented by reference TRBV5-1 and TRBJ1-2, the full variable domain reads KAGVTQTPRYLIKTRGQQVTLSCSPISGHRSVSWYQQTPGQGLQFLFEYFSETQRNKGNFPGRFSGRQFSNSRSEMNVSTLELGDSALYLCASSLDNYGYTFGSGTRLTVV.

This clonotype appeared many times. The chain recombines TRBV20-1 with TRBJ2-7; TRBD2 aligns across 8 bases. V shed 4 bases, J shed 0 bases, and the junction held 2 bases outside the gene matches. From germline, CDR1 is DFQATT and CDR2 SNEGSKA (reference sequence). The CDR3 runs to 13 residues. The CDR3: CSATGRVSYEQYF. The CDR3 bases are TGCAGTGCTACCGGGAGGGTCTCCTACGAGCAGTACTTC.

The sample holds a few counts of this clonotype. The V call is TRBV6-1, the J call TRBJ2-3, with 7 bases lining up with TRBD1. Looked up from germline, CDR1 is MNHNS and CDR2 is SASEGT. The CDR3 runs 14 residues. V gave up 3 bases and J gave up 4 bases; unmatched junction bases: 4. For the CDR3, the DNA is TGTGCCAGCAGTGATGGGACAGCCGCAGATACGCAGTATTTT. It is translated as CASSDGTAADTQYF.

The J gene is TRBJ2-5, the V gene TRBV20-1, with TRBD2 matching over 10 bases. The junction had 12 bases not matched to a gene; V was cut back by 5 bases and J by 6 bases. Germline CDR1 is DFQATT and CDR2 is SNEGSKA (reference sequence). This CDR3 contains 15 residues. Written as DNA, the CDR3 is TGCAGTGCTGGCCGGACTAGCGGACCTGCTAAGACCCAGTACTTC. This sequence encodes CSAGRTSGPAKTQYF.

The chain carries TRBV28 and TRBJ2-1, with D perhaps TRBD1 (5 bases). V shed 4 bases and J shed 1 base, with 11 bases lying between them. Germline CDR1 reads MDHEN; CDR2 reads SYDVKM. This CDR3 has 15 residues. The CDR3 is CASSSTVLSYNEQFF. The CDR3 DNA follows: TGTGCCAGCAGTTCGACAGTGCTTTCCTACAATGAGCAGTTCTTC.

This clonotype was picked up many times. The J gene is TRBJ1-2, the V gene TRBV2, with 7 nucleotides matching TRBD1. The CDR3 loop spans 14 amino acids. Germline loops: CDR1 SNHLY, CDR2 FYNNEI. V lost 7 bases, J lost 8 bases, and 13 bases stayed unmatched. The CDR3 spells CASTGENHRGGYTF. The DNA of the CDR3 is TGTGCCAGCACGGGAGAAAACCACAGGGGAGGCTACACCTTC.

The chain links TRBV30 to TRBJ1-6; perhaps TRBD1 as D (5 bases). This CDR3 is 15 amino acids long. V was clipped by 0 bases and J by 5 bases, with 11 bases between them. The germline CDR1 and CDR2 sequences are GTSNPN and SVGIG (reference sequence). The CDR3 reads CAWSVAGTDNSPLHF. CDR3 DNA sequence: TGTGCCTGGAGTGTAGCAGGGACCGATAATTCACCCCTCCACTTT.

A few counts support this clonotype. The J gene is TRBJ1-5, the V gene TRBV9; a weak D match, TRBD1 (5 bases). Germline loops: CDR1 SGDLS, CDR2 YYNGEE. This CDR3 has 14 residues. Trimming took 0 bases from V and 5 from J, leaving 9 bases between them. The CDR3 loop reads CASSVDTGDQPQHF. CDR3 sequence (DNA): TGTGCCAGCAGCGTAGATACGGGGGATCAGCCCCAGCATTTT.

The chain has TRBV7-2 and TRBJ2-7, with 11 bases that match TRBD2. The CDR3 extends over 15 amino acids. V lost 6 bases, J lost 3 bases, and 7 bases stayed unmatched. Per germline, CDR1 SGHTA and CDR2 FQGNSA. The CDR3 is CASSLKLAGVYEQYF. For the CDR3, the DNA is TGTGCCAGCAGTTTAAAACTAGCGGGAGTCTACGAGCAGTACTTC.

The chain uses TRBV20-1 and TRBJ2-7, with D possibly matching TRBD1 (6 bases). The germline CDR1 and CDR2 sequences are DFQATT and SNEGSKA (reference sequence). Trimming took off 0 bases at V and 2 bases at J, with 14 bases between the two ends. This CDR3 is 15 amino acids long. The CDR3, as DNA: TGCAGTGCTAGAGAAGGGGGTGGGTTCGCCTACGAGCAGTACTTC. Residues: CSAREGGGFAYEQYF.

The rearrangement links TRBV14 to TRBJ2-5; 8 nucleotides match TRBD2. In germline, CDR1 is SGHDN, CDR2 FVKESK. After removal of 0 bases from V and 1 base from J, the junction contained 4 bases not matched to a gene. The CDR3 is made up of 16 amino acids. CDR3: CASSQEAGELQETQYF. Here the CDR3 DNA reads TGTGCCAGCAGCCAAGAAGCGGGAGAGCTCCAAGAGACCCAGTACTTC.

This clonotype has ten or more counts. CDR3 protein: CASSLVNTGELFF. The DNA of the CDR3 is TGTGCCAGCAGTCTAGTGAACACCGGGGAGCTGTTTTTT. The chain has TRBV6-2 or TRBV6-3 and TRBJ2-2; D gene uncertain. Per germline, CDR1 MNHEY and CDR2 SVGEGT. V shed 5 bases and J shed 1 base, with 5 bases lying between them. This CDR3 region has 13 residues.

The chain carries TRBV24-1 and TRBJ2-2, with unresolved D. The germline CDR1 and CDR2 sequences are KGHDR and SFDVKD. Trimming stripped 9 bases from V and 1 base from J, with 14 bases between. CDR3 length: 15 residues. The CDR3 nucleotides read TGTGCCACCGTACGCGGCCTACAGAACACCGGGGAGCTGTTTTTT. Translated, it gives CATVRGLQNTGELFF.

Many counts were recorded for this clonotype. CDR3 residues: CASSLTSGMPSTGELFF. Here the CDR3 DNA reads TGCGCCAGCAGCTTGACTAGCGGGATGCCGAGCACCGGGGAGCTGTTTTTT. V usage is TRBV10-1 and J usage is TRBJ2-2; 11 nucleotides match TRBD2. Germline V gene sequence: CDR1 WNHNN, CDR2 SYGVQD (reference sequence). The CDR3 is 17 amino acids. V was pared by 6 bases and J by 4 bases, with 10 bases of the junction left unmatched.

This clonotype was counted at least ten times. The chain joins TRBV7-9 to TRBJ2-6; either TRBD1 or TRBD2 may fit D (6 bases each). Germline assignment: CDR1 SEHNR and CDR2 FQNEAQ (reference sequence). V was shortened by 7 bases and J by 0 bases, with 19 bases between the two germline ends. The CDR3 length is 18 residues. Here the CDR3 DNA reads TGTGCCAGCACCAAGGGGGGTAGCGCGTTCTCTGGGGCCAACGTCCTGACTTTC. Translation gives CASTKGGSAFSGANVLTF.

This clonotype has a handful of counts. The CDR3 loop reads CASSQEGGGRGDNEQFF. The CDR3 DNA reads TGTGCCAGCAGCCAAGAAGGGGGCGGGAGAGGGGATAATGAGCAGTTCTTC. This chain links TRBV4-2 with TRBJ2-1; D tentatively reads TRBD1 or TRBD2 (7 bases each). Trimming took off 0 bases at V and 7 bases at J, with 19 bases between the two ends. CDR1 LGHNA and CDR2 YNFKEQ come from the germline V gene. This CDR3 is 17 amino acids long.

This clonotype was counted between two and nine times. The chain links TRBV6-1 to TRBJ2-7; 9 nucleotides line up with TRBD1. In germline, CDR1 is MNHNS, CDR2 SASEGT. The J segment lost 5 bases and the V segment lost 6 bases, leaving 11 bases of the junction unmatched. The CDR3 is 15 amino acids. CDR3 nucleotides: TGTGCCAGCAGCACCTGGGACAGGGCAGCGGACGAGCAGTACTTC. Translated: CASSTWDRAADEQYF.